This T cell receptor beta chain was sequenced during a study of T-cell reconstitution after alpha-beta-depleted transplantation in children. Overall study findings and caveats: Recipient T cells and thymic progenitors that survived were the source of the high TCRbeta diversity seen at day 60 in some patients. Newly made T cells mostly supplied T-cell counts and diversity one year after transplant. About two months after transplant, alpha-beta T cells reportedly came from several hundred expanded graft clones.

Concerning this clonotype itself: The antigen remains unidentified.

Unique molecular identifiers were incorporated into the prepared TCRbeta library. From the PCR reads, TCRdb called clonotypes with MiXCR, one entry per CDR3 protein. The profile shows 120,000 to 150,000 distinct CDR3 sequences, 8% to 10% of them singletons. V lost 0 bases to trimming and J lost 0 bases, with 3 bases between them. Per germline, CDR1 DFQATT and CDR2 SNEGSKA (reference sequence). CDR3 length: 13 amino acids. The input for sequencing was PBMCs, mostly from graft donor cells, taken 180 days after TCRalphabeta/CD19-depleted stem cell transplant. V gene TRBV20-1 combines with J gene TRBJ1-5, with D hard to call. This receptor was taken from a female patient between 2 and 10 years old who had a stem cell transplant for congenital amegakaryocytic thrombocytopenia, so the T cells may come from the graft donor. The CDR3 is CSAREYSNQPQHF. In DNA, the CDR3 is TGCAGTGCTAGAGAGTATAGCAATCAGCCCCAGCATTTT.